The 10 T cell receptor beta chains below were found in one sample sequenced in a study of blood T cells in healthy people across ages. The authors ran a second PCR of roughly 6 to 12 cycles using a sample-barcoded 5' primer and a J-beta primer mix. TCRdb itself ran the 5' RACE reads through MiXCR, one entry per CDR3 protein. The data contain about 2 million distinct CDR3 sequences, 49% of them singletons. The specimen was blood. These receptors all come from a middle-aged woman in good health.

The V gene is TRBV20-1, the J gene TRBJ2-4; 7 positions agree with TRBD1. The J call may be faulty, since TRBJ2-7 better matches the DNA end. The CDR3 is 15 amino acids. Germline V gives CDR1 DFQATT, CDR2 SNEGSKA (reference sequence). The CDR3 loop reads CSARDPRGQNYEQYF. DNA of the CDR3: TGCAGTGCTAGAGATCCGAGGGGGCAAAACTACGAGCAGTACTTC.

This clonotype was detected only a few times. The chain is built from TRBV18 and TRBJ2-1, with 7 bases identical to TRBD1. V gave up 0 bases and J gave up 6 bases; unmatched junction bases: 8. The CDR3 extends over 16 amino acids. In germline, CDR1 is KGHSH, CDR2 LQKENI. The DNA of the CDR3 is TGTGCCAGCTCACCACCGGGGACAGTCCTTGGCAATGAGCAGTTCTTC. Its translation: CASSPPGTVLGNEQFF.

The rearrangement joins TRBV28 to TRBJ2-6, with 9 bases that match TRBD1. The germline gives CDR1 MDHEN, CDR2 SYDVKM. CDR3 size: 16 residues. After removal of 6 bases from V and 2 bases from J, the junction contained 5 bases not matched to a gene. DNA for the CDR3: TGTGCCAGCAGGGGTAGGACAGGGGCTGGGGCCAACGTCCTGACTTTC. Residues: CASRGRTGAGANVLTF.

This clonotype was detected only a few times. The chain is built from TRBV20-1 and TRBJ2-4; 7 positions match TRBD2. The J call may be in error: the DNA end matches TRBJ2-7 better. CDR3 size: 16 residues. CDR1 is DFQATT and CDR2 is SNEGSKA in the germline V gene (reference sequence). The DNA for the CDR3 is TGCAGTGCTAGATCAAGGGAGCGGGGCCTCCTCTACGAGCAGTACTTC. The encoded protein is CSARSRERGLLYEQYF.

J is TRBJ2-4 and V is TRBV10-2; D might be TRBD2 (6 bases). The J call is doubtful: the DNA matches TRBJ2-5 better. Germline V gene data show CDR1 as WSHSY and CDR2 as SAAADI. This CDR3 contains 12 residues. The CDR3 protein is CASREGEETQYF. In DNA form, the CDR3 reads TGCGCCAGCAGGGAGGGTGAGGAGACCCAGTACTTC.

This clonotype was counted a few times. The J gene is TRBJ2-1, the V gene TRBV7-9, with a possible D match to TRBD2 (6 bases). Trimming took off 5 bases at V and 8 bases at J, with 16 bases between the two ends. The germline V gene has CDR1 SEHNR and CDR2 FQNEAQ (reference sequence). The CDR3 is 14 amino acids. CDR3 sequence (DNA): TGTGCCAGCAGCCGCGGGACGGCCCCCCATGAGCAGTTCTTC. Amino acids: CASSRGTAPHEQFF.

The CDR3 reads CASSPGQGVWETQYF. The CDR3 DNA is TGTGCCAGCAGCCCGGGACAGGGTGTTTGGGAGACCCAGTACTTC. V is TRBV14 and J is TRBJ2-5; 9 positions match TRBD1. With V trimmed by 4 bases and J by 5 bases, 8 bases remained unmatched. Per the germline V gene, CDR1 is SGHDN and CDR2 is FVKESK. This CDR3 region has 15 residues.

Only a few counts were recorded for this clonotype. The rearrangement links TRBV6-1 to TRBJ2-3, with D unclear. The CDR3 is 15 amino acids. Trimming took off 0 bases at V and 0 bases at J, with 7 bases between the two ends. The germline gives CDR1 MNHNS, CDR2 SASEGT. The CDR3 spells CASSEAYGSTDTQYF. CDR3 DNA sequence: TGTGCCAGCAGTGAAGCTTATGGTAGCACAGATACGCAGTATTTT.

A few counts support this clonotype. The CDR3 spells CAIRLGEGGYTF. The CDR3, as DNA: TGTGCCATCCGACTTGGCGAGGGTGGCTACACCTTC. The chain couples TRBV27 to TRBJ1-2; no clear D gene. Deletions cut 10 bases from V and 7 bases from J, with 16 bases between. The CDR3 contains 12 residues. CDR1 is MNHEY and CDR2 is SMNVEV in the germline V gene (reference sequence).

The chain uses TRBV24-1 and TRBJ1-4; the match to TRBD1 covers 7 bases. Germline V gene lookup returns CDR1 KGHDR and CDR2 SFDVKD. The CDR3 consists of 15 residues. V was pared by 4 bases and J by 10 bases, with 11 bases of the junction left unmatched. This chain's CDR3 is CATSEARDRASKLFF. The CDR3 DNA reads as TGTGCCACCAGTGAGGCACGCGACAGGGCGTCAAAACTGTTTTTT.